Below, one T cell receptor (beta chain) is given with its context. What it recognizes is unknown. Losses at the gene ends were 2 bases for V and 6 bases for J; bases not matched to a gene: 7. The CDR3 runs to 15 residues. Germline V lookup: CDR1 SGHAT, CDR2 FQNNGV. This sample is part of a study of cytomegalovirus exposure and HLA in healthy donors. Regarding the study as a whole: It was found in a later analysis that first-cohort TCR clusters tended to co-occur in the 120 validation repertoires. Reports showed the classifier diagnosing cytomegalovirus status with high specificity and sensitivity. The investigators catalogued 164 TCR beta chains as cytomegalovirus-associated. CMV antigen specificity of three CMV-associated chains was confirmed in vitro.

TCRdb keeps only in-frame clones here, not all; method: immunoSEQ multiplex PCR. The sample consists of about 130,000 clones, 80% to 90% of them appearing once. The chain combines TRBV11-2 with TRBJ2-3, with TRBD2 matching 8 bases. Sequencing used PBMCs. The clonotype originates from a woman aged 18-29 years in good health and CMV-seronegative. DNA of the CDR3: TGTGCCAGCAGCTTATCGGGGGGGGCGCATGATACGCAGTATTTT. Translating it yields CASSLSGGAHDTQYF.